This T cell receptor (beta chain) derives from a study of cytomegalovirus exposure and HLA in healthy donors. The sample holds one count of this clone. Amplification used 60 Vbeta primers and 13 Jbeta primers. This table comes from immunoSEQ multiplex PCR, and its TCRdb copy is limited to in-frame clones, with some not included. This table holds 100,000 to 150,000 clones, about four fifths found once. The CDR3 is 14 amino acids. J gave up 7 bases and V 3 bases, and 5 bases lay outside the gene matches. In germline, CDR1 is MGHDK, CDR2 SYGVNS. The genes are TRBV25-1 and TRBJ1-2, with 10 nucleotides matching TRBD1. The sample was PBMCs. This clonotype was sampled from a man younger than 35 in good health and CMV-seronegative. CDR3 DNA sequence: TGTGCCAGCAGTGATCGGACAGGGGGGTTTGGCTACACCTTC. Translation: CASSDRTGGFGYTF.